This is a list of T cell receptor beta chains from one sample in a study of Graves' ophthalmopathy and Graves' hyperthyroidism. In TCRdb, the multiplex PCR reads were re-called with MiXCR into one record per CDR3 protein. The sample has 200,000 to 250,000 distinct CDR3 sequences, 40% to 50% seen once; the top ten hold less than 50%. The sequencing input was peripheral blood. These receptor sequences come from an adult man with Graves' ophthalmopathy. Each CDR3 is given with its conserved first and last residue. Fields, in order: CDR3 protein, CDR3 DNA, D gene, J gene, clone size, V gene. A D gene is named only where the DNA matches it firmly. Size values are once, few and many counts, or a class for expanded clones, and some rows have none.

CDR3 protein: CASGQGLNQPQHF
CDR3 DNA: TGTGCCAGCGGACAGGGGTTAAATCAGCCCCAGCATTTT
D gene: TRBD1
J gene: TRBJ1-5
clone size: NA
V gene: TRBV25-1

CDR3 protein: CASSLRGQPDYEQYF
CDR3 DNA: TGTGCCAGCAGCCTAAGAGGGCAGCCAGACTACGAGCAGTACTTC
D gene: NA
J gene: TRBJ2-7
clone size: NA
V gene: TRBV24-1

CDR3 protein: CATGTSGEETQYF
CDR3 DNA: TGTGCCACCGGGACTAGCGGGGAAGAGACCCAGTACTTC
D gene: TRBD2
J gene: TRBJ2-5
clone size: NA
V gene: TRBV7-9

CDR3 protein: CATTQGLGTEAFF
CDR3 DNA: TGTGCCACCACCCAGGGATTAGGAACTGAAGCTTTCTTT
D gene: NA
J gene: TRBJ1-1
clone size: NA
V gene: TRBV10-3

CDR3 protein: CASSRPGQGSAPLHF
CDR3 DNA: TGTGCCAGCAGCCGCCCGGGACAGGGGTCAGCACCCCTCCACTTT
D gene: TRBD1
J gene: TRBJ1-6
clone size: NA
V gene: TRBV7-9

CDR3 protein: CASSSFREGYEQYF
CDR3 DNA: TGTGCCAGCAGTTCGTTCAGGGAAGGCTACGAGCAGTACTTC
D gene: NA
J gene: TRBJ2-7
clone size: few
V gene: TRBV6-5

CDR3 protein: CAIREAATNYGYTF
CDR3 DNA: TGTGCCATCAGAGAGGCGGCAACTAACTATGGCTACACCTTC
D gene: NA
J gene: TRBJ1-2
clone size: few
V gene: TRBV10-3

CDR3 protein: CASTTGRFTEAFF
CDR3 DNA: TGCGCCAGCACGACAGGGAGATTCACTGAAGCTTTCTTT
D gene: TRBD1
J gene: TRBJ1-1
clone size: NA
V gene: TRBV5-1

CDR3 protein: CASSPWETGDGYTF
CDR3 DNA: TGCGCCAGCAGCCCCTGGGAGACAGGGGATGGCTACACCTTC
D gene: TRBD1
J gene: TRBJ1-2
clone size: NA
V gene: TRBV5-1

CDR3 protein: CASSLATTYEQYF
CDR3 DNA: TGTGCCAGCAGCTTAGCGACAACCTACGAGCAGTACTTC
D gene: NA
J gene: TRBJ2-7
clone size: few
V gene: TRBV7-9